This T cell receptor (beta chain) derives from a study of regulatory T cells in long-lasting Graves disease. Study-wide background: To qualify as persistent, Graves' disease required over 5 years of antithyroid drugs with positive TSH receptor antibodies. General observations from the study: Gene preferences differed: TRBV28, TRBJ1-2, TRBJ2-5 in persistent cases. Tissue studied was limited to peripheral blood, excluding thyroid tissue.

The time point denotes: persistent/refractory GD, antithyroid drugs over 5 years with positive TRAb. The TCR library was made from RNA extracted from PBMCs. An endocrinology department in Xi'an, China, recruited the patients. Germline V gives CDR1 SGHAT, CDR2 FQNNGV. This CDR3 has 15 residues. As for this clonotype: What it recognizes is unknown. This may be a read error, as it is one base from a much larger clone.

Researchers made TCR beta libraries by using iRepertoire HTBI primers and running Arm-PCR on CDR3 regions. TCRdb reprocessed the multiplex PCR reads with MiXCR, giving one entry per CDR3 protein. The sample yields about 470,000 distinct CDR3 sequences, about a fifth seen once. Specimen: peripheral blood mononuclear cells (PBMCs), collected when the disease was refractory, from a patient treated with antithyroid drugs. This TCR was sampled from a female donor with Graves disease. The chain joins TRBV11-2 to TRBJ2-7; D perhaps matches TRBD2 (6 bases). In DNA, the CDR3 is TGTGCCCGCAGCTCCCCGGGACTCAAGTCCTACGAGCAGTACTTC. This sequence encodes CARSSPGLKSYEQYF.